Shown below are 5 T cell receptor beta chains from a single sample sequenced in a study of blood T cell repertoires in COVID-19. Some clones are missing from TCRdb's copy, which holds only in-frame ones; the method was immunoSEQ multiplex PCR. The sample yields 100,000 to 150,000 clones, around 81% seen once. Source material: peripheral blood. These TCRs come from a man aged 25-45 years with COVID-19, enrolled during active disease.

The rearrangement joins TRBV11-3 to TRBJ2-1; the match to TRBD2 covers 8 bases. Germline V gene sequence: CDR1 SGHNT, CDR2 YENEEA. The CDR3 contains 16 residues. Trimming took 5 bases from V and 9 from J; bases not matched to a gene: 15. The CDR3 DNA reads as TGTGCCAGCAGCCCCAGTACTCCCAACGGGGGGGGTGAGCAGTTCTTC. It yields the protein CASSPSTPNGGGEQFF. The whole variable domain, filled in from reference TRBV11-3 and TRBJ2-1, reads EAGVVQSPRYKIIEKKQPVAFWCNPISGHNTLYWYLQNLGQGPELLIRYENEEAVDDSQLPKDRFSAERLKGVDSTLKIQPAELGDSAVYLCASSPSTPNGGGEQFFGPGTRLTVL.

This chain links TRBV4-2 with TRBJ1-2, with a tentative D call TRBD1 (6 bases). The CDR3 totals 13 residues. Between the trimmed V and J ends, which lost 2 bases and 5 bases, there was a span of 9 bases. Germline V CDR1 and CDR2: LGHNA, YNFKEQ. CDR3 in DNA: TGTGCCAGCAGCCAAATACAGGGTTATGGCTACACCTTC. Protein product: CASSQIQGYGYTF.

This clone appeared a few times. V usage is TRBV29-1 and J usage is TRBJ2-5; D perhaps matches TRBD2 (5 bases). There are 13 residues in the CDR3. V was cut by 4 bases and J by 2 bases, with 11 bases left in between. Germline V gene lookup returns CDR1 SQVTM and CDR2 ANQGSEA. CDR3 nucleotides: TGCAGCGTTGGCTGGACTCAACAAGAGACCCAGTACTTC. Translation gives CSVGWTQQETQYF.

The chain employs TRBV14 and TRBJ2-3, with 7 bases matching TRBD1. CDR1 is SGHDN and CDR2 is FVKESK in the germline V gene. With 2 bases clipped from V and 2 bases from J, the junction kept 7 bases outside the gene matches. The CDR3 loop spans 16 amino acids. The CDR3 region has the DNA TGTGCCAGCAGCCAAAGAGCAGGGGGTTTCACAGATACGCAGTATTTT. Its translation: CASSQRAGGFTDTQYF.

This clone appeared once. The rearrangement links TRBV27 to TRBJ1-5; 8 nucleotides agree with TRBD1. This CDR3 is built from 15 residues. J was trimmed by 5 bases and V by 2 bases; bases with no gene match: 5. From germline, CDR1 is MNHEY and CDR2 SMNVEV (reference sequence). This CDR3 reads CASSLEGGQDQPQHF. Here the CDR3 DNA reads TGTGCCAGCAGTTTAGAGGGGGGACAGGATCAGCCCCAGCATTTT.